The 10 T cell receptor beta chains listed next were all sequenced from one sample in a study of T cell responses to AZD1222 COVID-19 vaccine. Profiled with immunoSEQ multiplex PCR; TCRdb holds only in-frame clones, not every one. In the table there are roughly 150,000 clones, 85% to 95% of which are singletons. The sequenced sample was peripheral blood, obtained 28 days after the second AZD1222 dose. These receptor sequences come from an adult who received the AZD1222 COVID-19 vaccine.

V usage is TRBV7-8 and J usage is TRBJ2-3; D gene unclear. CDR3 size: 13 residues. Germline V gives CDR1 SGHVS, CDR2 FQNEAQ. Trimming stripped 11 bases from V and 2 bases from J, with 14 bases between. The CDR3 here is CAHVPGATDTQYF. Written as DNA, the CDR3 is TGTGCCCACGTTCCCGGTGCCACAGATACGCAGTATTTT. Combining the CDR3 with reference TRBV7-8 and TRBJ2-3 gives the whole variable domain GAGVSQSPRYKVAKRGQDVALRCDPISGHVSLFWYQQALGQGPEFLTYFQNEAQLDKSGLPSDRFFAERPEGSVSTLKIQRTQQEDSAVYLCAHVPGATDTQYFGPGTRLTVL.

The chain couples TRBV5-1 to TRBJ1-2; TRBD1 matches at 9 bases. The CDR3 loop spans 16 amino acids. CDR1 and CDR2 (germline): SGHRS, YFSETQ. V lost 1 base and J lost 6; bases outside the gene matches: 10. The DNA of the CDR3 is TGCGCCAGCAGCTTGCGTCCGGACAGGGGAGAGGATGGCTACACCTTC. Its translation is CASSLRPDRGEDGYTF.

This chain joins TRBV24-1 and TRBJ2-3; TRBD2 agrees at 7 bases. The CDR3 is 16 amino acids. The V gene's germline CDR1 is KGHDR and CDR2 SFDVKD. V was pared by 3 bases and J by 2 bases, with 7 bases of the junction left unmatched. CDR3 coding DNA: TGTGCCACCAGTGATGCTCCTAGCGGTCACACAGATACGCAGTATTTT. This sequence encodes CATSDAPSGHTDTQYF.

J is TRBJ2-7 and V is TRBV19; D might be TRBD2 (5 bases). CDR3 length: 14 amino acids. Germline V gene sequence: CDR1 LNHDA, CDR2 SQIVND (reference sequence). Trimming pared 6 bases from V and 2 bases from J, leaving 14 bases between. In DNA, the CDR3 is TGTGCCAGTAGCGACATCGGGGTAGCCTACGAGCAGTACTTC. Translating gives CASSDIGVAYEQYF.

The chain uses TRBV12-3 or TRBV12-4 and TRBJ2-5; D unclear. The ends were cut back, 8 bases at V and 5 bases at J, with 12 bases in the middle. This CDR3 region has 12 residues. The CDR3 loop reads CASARAWETQYF. CDR3 bases: TGTGCCAGCGCCAGAGCCTGGGAGACCCAGTACTTC.

The V call is TRBV5-1, the J call TRBJ1-1, with TRBD1 identical over 7 bases. V was pared by 4 bases and J by 8 bases, with 14 bases of the junction left unmatched. Germline CDR1 and CDR2: SGHRS and YFSETQ. This CDR3 region has 15 residues. The CDR3 nucleotides are TGCGCCAGCAGCCCCCTCCCGACAGGGCCTGGGGAAGCTTTCTTT. This encodes CASSPLPTGPGEAFF.

Here the CDR3 DNA reads TGTGCCAGCAGTCCGGGGATCGGGACAGGGTATCAGCCCCAGCATTTT. This sequence encodes CASSPGIGTGYQPQHF. V and J are TRBV28 and TRBJ1-5; 9 nucleotides align to TRBD1. The CDR3 is 16 residues long. CDR1 and CDR2 from the germline V gene are MDHEN and SYDVKM. The J segment lost 5 bases and the V segment lost 5 bases, leaving 10 bases of the junction unmatched.

This chain uses TRBV30 with TRBJ1-4; no reliable D call. The CDR3 is 13 amino acids. The V and J ends lost 4 bases and 8 bases respectively, with 14 bases between them. Germline CDR1 is GTSNPN and CDR2 is SVGIG (reference sequence). CDR3 region: CAWNKARGEKLFF. The CDR3 DNA follows: TGTGCCTGGAATAAGGCCCGGGGAGAAAAACTGTTTTTT.

The CDR3 loop is CASSSSGRVTDTQYF. The CDR3 DNA follows: TGTGCCAGCAGCTCTAGCGGGAGGGTAACAGATACGCAGTATTTT. This chain links TRBV5-8 with TRBJ2-3; 12 nucleotides line up with TRBD2. Germline CDR1 SGHTS, CDR2 YDEGEE. Losses at the gene ends were 3 bases for V and 3 bases for J; bases not matched to a gene: 2. The CDR3 is 15 amino acids. Variable domain in full (rest from reference TRBV5-8 and TRBJ2-3): EAGVTQSPTHLIKTRGQQATLRCSPISGHTSVYWYQQALGLGLQFLLWYDEGEERNRGNFPPRFSGRQFPNYSSELNVNALELEDSALYLCASSSSGRVTDTQYFGPGTRLTVL.

The rearrangement joins TRBV7-2 to TRBJ2-7, with D perhaps TRBD1 (5 bases). Germline V gene data show CDR1 as SGHTA and CDR2 as FQGNSA. Trimming removed 4 bases at V and 3 bases at J, with 13 bases between. The CDR3 sequence is 14 residues long. In nucleotides, the CDR3 is TGTGCCAGCAGCTCGTTAAGGGGTTTCTACGAGCAGTACTTC. This gives the protein CASSSLRGFYEQYF.